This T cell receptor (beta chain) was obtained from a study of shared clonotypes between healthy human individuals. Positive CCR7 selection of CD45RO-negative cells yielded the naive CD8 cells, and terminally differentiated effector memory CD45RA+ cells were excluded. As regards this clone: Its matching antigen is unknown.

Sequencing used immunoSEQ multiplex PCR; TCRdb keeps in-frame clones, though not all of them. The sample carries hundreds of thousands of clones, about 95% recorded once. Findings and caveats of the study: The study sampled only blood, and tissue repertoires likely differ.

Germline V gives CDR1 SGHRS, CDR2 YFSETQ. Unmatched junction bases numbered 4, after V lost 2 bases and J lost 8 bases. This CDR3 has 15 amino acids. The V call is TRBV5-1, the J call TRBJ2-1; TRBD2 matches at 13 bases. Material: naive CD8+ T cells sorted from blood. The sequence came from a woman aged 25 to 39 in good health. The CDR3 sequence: CASSLWTSGSHEQFF. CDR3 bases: TGCGCCAGCAGCTTATGGACTAGCGGGAGCCATGAGCAGTTCTTC.